This TCR beta chain comes out of a study of blood T cell repertoires in COVID-19 (TCRdb year 2020). As for the study more broadly: The collaborator samples originated in the United States, Italy and Spain and spanned the acute and convalescent phases of COVID-19. The material from the prospective study consisted of cDNA or gDNA derived from T cells, B-cell-depleted T cells, or PBMCs. The samples were drawn from two sources: the first 160 participants of the ongoing ImmuneRACE study, and about 1,300 subjects contributed by 6 global collaborators. Deeply sampled blood TCRbeta repertoires from subjects exposed to, actively infected with, or recovered from COVID-19 were included in the dataset. The repertoires were released in a freely available public database intended as a resource for research on the immune response to SARS-CoV-2. A de-identified subject ID, COVID-19 status, age in years and sex were almost always included in the sample metadata. Where HLA class I and class II types were available, the types were taken from metadata supplied by the sample provider, not from assay-based typing. Study-level results and caveats: The quantity of clinical and demographic metadata differed by source and by participant and was supplied without curation.

TCRbeta CDR3 regions were amplified from genomic DNA by means of the immunoSEQ Assay, a bias-controlled multiplex PCR. For the original study's pipeline: The number of nucleated cells in each sample was estimated by amplification of reference gene primers within the assay. Sequence reads were collapsed and filtered to measure the absolute abundance of every unique TCRbeta CDR3 rearrangement. For each sample, productive Simpson clonality was calculated by taking the square root of Simpson's diversity index across productive rearrangements. Not all clones reach the TCRdb copy of this immuneACCESS table, which keeps in-frame sequences only. Checked studies attribute under half of the gap to unresolved V genes and leave the rest unexplained. For V, J and clone size, that table is used; D and trimming come from the DNA. A total of about 390,000 clones appear in this sample, about 86% of them only once. Roughly 9.4% of the sample rests with the top ten.

Notes on this clone: The antigen this receptor binds is unknown. No much larger clone exists at a distance of one base, and base qualities are not known.

The germline V gene (reference sequence) supplies CDR1 MNHEY and CDR2 SMNVEV. The CDR3 holds 17 amino acids from the cysteine to the phenylalanine. The entry retains the CDR3 DNA only, 51 bases that are in frame from base 1. V gives up 0 bases and J gives up 8 bases, and the segment between their germline ends measures 17 bases. Participants in the prospective study were enrolled through a virtual design, were aged roughly 18 to 90 years, and lived in roughly 24 United States geographic areas. In the prospective study, participants were assigned to cohorts based on the clinical history participants reported in a screening survey and a study questionnaire. Recovered participants in ImmuneRACE Cohort 3 were defined as having two consecutive negative NP/OP PCR tests, clearance from a healthcare professional, or resolution of symptoms. Mobile phlebotomists in the prospective study collected whole blood, serum and a nasopharyngeal or oropharyngeal swab from every participant. Prospective study participants could optionally give additional blood draws and questionnaires over an approximately two-month period. Blood samples from the prospective study were shipped frozen or at room temperature prior to DNA extraction.

The sequenced sample consisted of PBMCs or T cells enriched from blood (not recorded which). The sequence links TRBV27 to TRBJ1-6; the D gene is perhaps TRBD1, on 6 matching bases. This TCR was recovered from a woman in her fifties or sixties who had recovered from COVID-19. CDR3 reads: CASSLSSSGTQHSPLHF. The nucleotide sequence reads TGTGCCAGCAGTTTATCTTCCTCCGGGACACAGCATTCACCCCTCCACTTT.